The 21 T cell receptor beta chains presented below share a single source sample, sequenced in a study of Ad26.COV2.S vaccination and SARS-CoV-2 variants. Here immunoSEQ multiplex PCR was the method, and the copy in TCRdb shows in-frame clones only, minus some. The sample yields 400,000 or so clones, roughly nine tenths seen once. Regarding treatment: 19 received Ad26.COV2.S at low or high dose, single or two shots; about 5 received placebo; per-sample allocation not given. Sampling happened 63 days after the first vaccine or placebo injection. The sequencing used peripheral blood, collected in a trial of Ad26.COV2.S vaccine versus placebo. Source of these receptors: a person between 18 and 65 years old who received the Ad26.COV2.S COVID-19 vaccine or a placebo.

This chain uses TRBV5-4 with TRBJ2-7; 11 bases are a match to TRBD1. V shed 2 bases, J shed 4 bases, and the junction held 5 bases outside the gene matches. The germline V gene encodes CDR1 SGHNT and CDR2 YYREEE (reference sequence). The CDR3 has 15 amino acids. In DNA form, the CDR3 reads TGTGCCAGCAGCTTCCGGACAGGGGGCCCGTACGAGCAGTACTTC. It translates to CASSFRTGGPYEQYF.

The V call is TRBV19, the J call TRBJ1-2; D might be TRBD1 (5 bases). Per germline, CDR1 LNHDA and CDR2 SQIVND (reference sequence). The CDR3 is 16 amino acids. V was shortened by 0 bases and J by 0 bases, with 11 bases between the two germline ends. The CDR3 loop is CASSIEGRSSNYGYTF. CDR3 nucleotides: TGTGCCAGTAGTATAGAGGGGCGGAGCTCTAACTATGGCTACACCTTC.

This sequence joins TRBV5-6 and TRBJ2-7, with a weak D call TRBD2 (5 bases). Germline V gives CDR1 SGHDT, CDR2 YYEEEE. The CDR3 length is 14 residues. The V and J ends lost 6 bases and 0 bases respectively, with 13 bases between them. The CDR3 DNA reads TGTGCCAGCACCTACGGGGTCCTCTCCTACGAGCAGTACTTC. Its protein product is CASTYGVLSYEQYF.

The chain carries TRBV5-1 and TRBJ2-6; D remains ambiguous. V lost 0 bases to trimming and J lost 2 bases, with 9 bases between them. This CDR3 is built from 16 residues. Germline CDR1 is SGHRS and CDR2 is YFSETQ. The CDR3 nucleotides are TGCGCCAGCAGCTTGGCCGTCGCGCCTGGGGCCAACGTCCTGACTTTC. Encoded protein: CASSLAVAPGANVLTF.

The gene calls are TRBV11-2 and TRBJ2-1, with D possibly being TRBD2 (7 bases). CDR1 and CDR2 from the germline V gene are SGHAT and FQNNGV. This CDR3 spans 15 amino acids. Trimming removed 5 bases from V and 6 bases from J, with 17 bases in between. Here the CDR3 DNA reads TGTGCCAGCAGCCAAACTGGGGGGGCTGTCAATGAGCAGTTCTTC. It codes for CASSQTGGAVNEQFF.

The chain recombines TRBV27 with TRBJ2-1; D may be TRBD1 (6 bases). The V end lost 5 bases, the J end lost 4 bases, and 15 bases lay between the germline ends. Looked up from germline, CDR1 is MNHEY and CDR2 is SMNVEV (reference sequence). The CDR3 consists of 15 residues. Written as DNA, the CDR3 is TGTGCCAGCAGTGCCGGGACACAGCTATACAATGAGCAGTTCTTC. Translated, it gives CASSAGTQLYNEQFF.

V is TRBV30 and J is TRBJ2-7, with 9 bases identical to TRBD1. The CDR3 covers 12 residues. Germline CDR1 is GTSNPN and CDR2 is SVGIG (reference sequence). V was pared by 4 bases and J by 5 bases, with 3 bases of the junction left unmatched. The CDR3 region has the DNA TGTGCCTGGACCTGGACAGGGGACGAGCAGTACTTC. Protein: CAWTWTGDEQYF.

The chain carries TRBV6-6 and TRBJ1-2; D is unresolved. V lost 3 bases to trimming and J lost 2 bases, with 10 bases between them. The CDR3 has 14 residues. The germline gives CDR1 MNHNY, CDR2 SVGAGI (reference sequence). The CDR3 nucleotides read TGTGCCAGCAGTTATAATCGGGCCAACTATGGCTACACCTTC. This translates into CASSYNRANYGYTF.

The chain uses TRBV5-4 and TRBJ1-1; tentative D call: TRBD1 (5 bases). Deletions cut 4 bases from V and 4 bases from J, with 14 bases between. The V gene's germline CDR1 is SGHNT and CDR2 YYREEE (reference sequence). There are 14 residues in the CDR3. The chain's CDR3 is CASSPAGTATEAFF. CDR3 sequence (DNA): TGTGCCAGCAGCCCGGCCGGGACCGCCACTGAAGCTTTCTTT. The full variable domain, in which reference TRBV5-4 and TRBJ1-1 provide the parts outside the CDR3, is ETGVTQSPTHLIKTRGQQVTLRCSSQSGHNTVSWYQQALGQGPQFIFQYYREEENGRGNFPPRFSGLQFPNYSSELNVNALELDDSALYLCASSPAGTATEAFFGQGTRLTVV.

This sequence joins TRBV19 and TRBJ1-4, with 10 bases identical to TRBD1. Germline V gene data show CDR1 as LNHDA and CDR2 as SQIVND (reference sequence). This CDR3 comprises 15 residues. V gave up 9 bases and J gave up 7 bases; unmatched junction bases: 11. As DNA, the CDR3 is TGTGCCAGCACCACGACCGGGACAGGGGTTGAAAAACTGTTTTTT. This codes for CASTTTGTGVEKLFF.

CDR3 region: CASSSMSLYGYTF. The CDR3, as DNA: TGTGCCAGCAGCTCGATGTCTTTGTATGGCTACACCTTC. This rearrangement joins TRBV6-5 to TRBJ1-2; D call uncertain. With 6 bases removed from V and 5 bases from J, the gap between germline ends came to 13 bases. Germline-derived CDR1 and CDR2 are MNHEY and SVGAGI. The CDR3 is 13 residues long.

This rearrangement joins TRBV7-9 to TRBJ2-7, with TRBD2 as a possible D gene (5 bases). Trimming removed 11 bases from V and 0 bases from J, with 14 bases in between. This CDR3 comprises 13 residues. The V gene's germline CDR1 is SEHNR and CDR2 FQNEAQ (reference sequence). The CDR3 coding sequence is TGTGCCGGAGGAGGACGGTTCTCCTACGAGCAGTACTTC. This sequence encodes CAGGGRFSYEQYF.

V gene TRBV3-1 (or the pseudogene TRBV3-2) combines with J gene TRBJ2-7, with 11 bases fitting TRBD1. This CDR3 is 14 amino acids long. With V trimmed by 2 bases and J by 8 bases, 5 bases remained unmatched. CDR1 is LGHDT, CDR2 YNNKEL, per germline (reference sequence). The CDR3, as DNA: TGTGCCAGCAGCCAACCCGGACAGGGGGCCAAGCAGTACTTC. The encoded protein is CASSQPGQGAKQYF.

The V call is TRBV7-2, the J call TRBJ1-1, with D unclear. The CDR3 length is 14 residues. The V gene's germline CDR1 is SGHTA and CDR2 FQGNSA. Trimming took off 1 base at V and 1 base at J, with 7 bases between the two ends. CDR3: CASSLVVGNTEAFF. In DNA form, the CDR3 reads TGTGCCAGCAGCTTAGTTGTAGGGAACACTGAAGCTTTCTTT. Using reference TRBV7-2 and TRBJ1-1 for the parts outside the CDR3, the full variable domain is GAGVSQSPSNKVTEKGKDVELRCDPISGHTALYWYRQSLGQGLEFLIYFQGNSAPDKSGLPSDRFSAERTGGSVSTLTIQRTQQEDSAVYLCASSLVVGNTEAFFGQGTRLTVV.

The V and J genes are TRBV19 and TRBJ2-6; 7 bases align to TRBD2. The CDR3 totals 15 residues. CDR1 and CDR2 (germline): LNHDA, SQIVND (reference sequence). V lost 7 bases to trimming and J lost 0 bases; unmatched junction nucleotides: 3. The CDR3 spells CASTTGGSGANVLTF. The CDR3 DNA reads TGTGCCAGTACTACGGGGGGCTCTGGGGCCAACGTCCTGACTTTC.

The rearrangement links TRBV6-5 to TRBJ1-2, with TRBD1 matching over 8 bases. The CDR3 loop spans 16 amino acids. V gave up 4 bases and J gave up 4 bases; unmatched junction bases: 11. CDR1 MNHEY and CDR2 SVGAGI come from the germline V gene. The DNA for the CDR3 is TGTGCCAGCAGTTGGGACAGGCCTCCGTTTTTCTATGGCTACACCTTC. Translation gives CASSWDRPPFFYGYTF.

A single count supports this clone. The rearrangement links TRBV7-2 to TRBJ1-4; TRBD1 is a possible D gene (5 bases). V was shortened by 2 bases and J by 8 bases, with 12 bases between the two germline ends. The CDR3 extends over 14 amino acids. Germline values: CDR1 SGHTA, CDR2 FQGNSA. The CDR3 sequence: CASSLQAGKEKLFF. The CDR3, as DNA: TGTGCCAGCAGCTTACAGGCAGGGAAGGAAAAACTGTTTTTT.

The chain recombines TRBV2 with TRBJ2-2, with 14 positions matching TRBD2. The germline V gene encodes CDR1 SNHLY and CDR2 FYNNEI. J lost 3 bases, V lost 10 bases, and 7 bases had no gene match. The CDR3 consists of 16 residues. The CDR3 loop reads CATGGLAGEYTGELFF. In DNA form, the CDR3 reads TGTGCCACTGGGGGACTAGCGGGGGAGTACACCGGGGAGCTGTTTTTT.

V and J are TRBV7-8 and TRBJ2-1, with D possibly being TRBD1 (6 bases). The CDR3 contains 17 residues. Germline V gene sequence: CDR1 SGHVS, CDR2 FQNEAQ. The V end lost 5 bases, the J end lost 5 bases, and 22 bases lay between the germline ends. CDR3 coding DNA: TGTGCCAGCAGCGGACCGGGACAAGCTGAAGGGAACAATGAGCAGTTCTTC. This sequence encodes CASSGPGQAEGNNEQFF.

V usage is TRBV4-3 and J usage is TRBJ2-1; D remains ambiguous. V lost 2 bases to trimming and J lost 8 bases, with 22 bases between them. CDR1 is LGHNA and CDR2 is YSLEER in the germline V gene. The CDR3 is made up of 17 amino acids. The CDR3 loop is CASSQNPVADSPYEQFF. In DNA form, the CDR3 reads TGCGCCAGCAGCCAAAACCCCGTGGCAGACTCACCCTATGAGCAGTTCTTC.

This clone has only a few counts. The chain carries TRBV2 and TRBJ2-7; perhaps TRBD2 as D (5 bases). Germline assignment: CDR1 SNHLY and CDR2 FYNNEI. The CDR3 is made up of 15 amino acids. V lost 5 bases, J lost 7 bases, and 21 bases lay in between. CDR3 sequence (DNA): TGTGCCAGCAGTCGGGGAATACGGGCGGACGCTGAGCAGTACTTC. It encodes CASSRGIRADAEQYF.